What follows are 21 T cell receptor beta chains derived from one specimen sequenced in a study of T cells in Graves' hyperthyroidism and ophthalmopathy. What was amplified from RNA transcripts were TCR beta CDR3 regions. With the HTBI primer set, the TCR CDR3 went through a first round of RT-PCR. Each CDR3 protein gets one entry after TCRdb re-called the multiplex PCR reads with MiXCR. The table has hundreds of thousands of distinct CDR3 sequences, around 15% seen once; the top ten hold roughly 10%. Material: blood. Source of these receptors: a woman aged 18-30 years with Graves' hyperthyroidism.

Many counts were recorded for this clonotype. The chain links TRBV7-3 to TRBJ2-1, with TRBD2 as a possible D gene (5 bases). Trimming pared 5 bases from V and 2 bases from J, leaving 13 bases between. The germline V gene encodes CDR1 SGHTA and CDR2 FQGTGA. The CDR3 is 15 residues long. CDR3 DNA sequence: TGTGCCAGCAGCCACGAGGTGCGGGCCTACAATGAGCAGTTCTTC. Its protein product is CASSHEVRAYNEQFF.

This clonotype appeared a few times. The chain recombines TRBV10-3 with TRBJ1-5; D perhaps matches TRBD1 (5 bases). The germline V gene has CDR1 ENHRY and CDR2 SYGVKD. The V gene lost 4 bases and the J gene lost 5 bases, with 9 bases spanning the gap. The CDR3 has 13 residues. CDR3 nucleotide sequence: TGTGCCATCAGTGTCGTAGGGGATCAGCCCCAGCATTTT. Translation gives CAISVVGDQPQHF.

This clonotype showed up many times. The V call is TRBV30, the J call TRBJ1-2; no clear D. The germline V gene has CDR1 GTSNPN and CDR2 SVGIG (reference sequence). The CDR3 loop spans 13 amino acids. The V end was cut by 0 bases, the J end by 4 bases, with 9 bases between. The CDR3 loop reads CAWSVQTVYGYTF. The CDR3 nucleotides are TGTGCCTGGAGTGTACAGACCGTCTATGGCTACACCTTC.

This clonotype was recorded at least ten times. V gene TRBV18 combines with J gene TRBJ1-1; 7 bases are shared with TRBD1. CDR3 length: 14 residues. Germline V gene data show CDR1 as KGHSH and CDR2 as LQKENI. Trimming removed 6 bases from V and 1 base from J; junction bases left unmatched: 5. The CDR3 nucleotides read TGTGCCAGCTCGCGGGACAGACAGAACACTGAAGCTTTCTTT. It yields the protein CASSRDRQNTEAFF.

At least ten counts were recorded for this clonotype. V is TRBV11-2 and J is TRBJ2-7; 13 nucleotides align to TRBD2. Germline lookup yields CDR1 SGHAT and CDR2 FQNNGV. Trimming removed 5 bases from V and 4 bases from J; junction bases left unmatched: 8. This CDR3 comprises 16 residues. The chain's CDR3 is CASSKPLAGGYYEQYF. The CDR3 DNA reads as TGTGCCAGCAGCAAACCACTAGCGGGAGGGTATTACGAGCAGTACTTC.

The J gene is TRBJ2-5, the V gene TRBV5-4; TRBD2 matches 11 bases. The V segment lost 2 bases and the J segment 4 bases; nucleotides outside the gene matches: 1. The germline V gene has CDR1 SGHNT and CDR2 YYREEE (reference sequence). The CDR3 is 14 amino acids. CDR3 in DNA: TGTGCCAGCAGCTTTCTAGCGGGGGGAGAGACCCAGTACTTC. It yields the protein CASSFLAGGETQYF.

This clonotype has only a few counts. V usage is TRBV7-8 and J usage is TRBJ2-7; 7 bases fit TRBD1. This CDR3 has 15 amino acids. Looked up from germline, CDR1 is SGHVS and CDR2 is FQNEAQ. Losses at the gene ends were 4 bases for V and 9 bases for J; bases not matched to a gene: 15. CDR3 residues: CASSSRQGPILGQYF. CDR3 DNA sequence: TGTGCCAGCAGCTCCCGACAGGGCCCTATCCTTGGGCAGTACTTC. Complete variable domain (other parts from reference TRBV7-8 and TRBJ2-7): GAGVSQSPRYKVAKRGQDVALRCDPISGHVSLFWYQQALGQGPEFLTYFQNEAQLDKSGLPSDRFFAERPEGSVSTLKIQRTQQEDSAVYLCASSSRQGPILGQYFGPGTRLTVT.

This clonotype was picked up many times. The chain is built from TRBV2 and TRBJ1-1; a weak D match, TRBD1 (5 bases). The germline V and J ends were trimmed by 2 bases and 1 base, with 14 bases remaining between them. Germline lookup yields CDR1 SNHLY and CDR2 FYNNEI. The CDR3 sequence is 16 residues long. The CDR3 sequence is CASSEPLGGKNTEAFF. CDR3 bases: TGTGCCAGCAGTGAACCCCTGGGGGGAAAGAACACTGAAGCTTTCTTT.

Regarding this clonotype: The conserved phenylalanine or tryptophan is not found at the CDR3 terminus, so this likely reflects a read error. The J gene is TRBJ2-2, the V gene TRBV20-1, with D possibly TRBD1 on 5 matching bases. The V gene's germline CDR1 is DFQATT and CDR2 SNEGSKA (reference sequence). The V end was cut by 0 bases, the J end by 1 base, with 15 bases between. The CDR3 has 17 residues. The CDR3 sequence: CSAREPLGARNTGELFL. In nucleotides, the CDR3 is TGCAGTGCTAGAGAGCCCTTAGGGGCCAGGAACACCGGGGAGCTGTTTCTT.

This clonotype has at least ten counts. J is TRBJ2-1 and V is TRBV13; D might be TRBD2 (7 bases). The CDR3 extends over 12 amino acids. Germline CDR1 PRHDT, CDR2 FYEKMQ (reference sequence). The ends were cut back, 8 bases at V and 4 bases at J, with 9 bases in the middle. CDR3 region: CASRGAYNEQFF. The CDR3 region has the DNA TGTGCCAGCCGGGGGGCTTACAATGAGCAGTTCTTC.

The gene calls are TRBV6-5 and TRBJ2-3; unclear D gene. The germline V and J ends were trimmed by 0 bases and 0 bases, with 10 bases remaining between them. The CDR3 sequence is 16 residues long. CDR1 is MNHEY, CDR2 SVGAGI, per germline. CDR3 sequence reads: CASSYSWTASTDTQYF. CDR3 coding DNA: TGTGCCAGCAGTTACTCTTGGACGGCTAGCACAGATACGCAGTATTTT.

This clonotype was counted ten times or more. The V call is TRBV4-3, the J call TRBJ2-5, with D perhaps given as TRBD1 or TRBD2 (5 bases each). V was clipped by 0 bases and J by 4 bases, with 9 bases between them. The CDR3 is 14 residues long. The germline V gene has CDR1 LGHNA and CDR2 YSLEER. The CDR3 bases are TGCGCCAGCAGCCAAGATGCAGGGACAGAGACCCAGTACTTC. It yields the protein CASSQDAGTETQYF.

This clonotype was found a few times. V and J are TRBV6-2 or TRBV6-3 and TRBJ1-2; no clear D gene. Trimming shortened V by 2 bases and J by 4 bases, and 5 bases separated the two germline ends. The CDR3 is made up of 12 amino acids. Looked up from germline, CDR1 is MNHEY and CDR2 is SVGEGT. As DNA, the CDR3 is TGTGCCAGCAGTTACAATGGCTATGGCTACACCTTC. Translating it yields CASSYNGYGYTF.

This clonotype has at least ten counts. The rearrangement links TRBV5-5 to TRBJ2-2; no clear D gene. With 1 base removed from V and 3 bases from J, the gap between germline ends came to 10 bases. The CDR3 has 15 residues. Germline CDR1 reads SGHKS; CDR2 reads YYEKEE (reference sequence). CDR3: CASSLRAGYTGELFF. The CDR3 DNA is TGTGCCAGCAGCTTGAGGGCAGGCTACACCGGGGAGCTGTTTTTT.

This clonotype has only one observation. The CDR3 end shows no conserved phenylalanine or tryptophan, and so a read error is likely. The J gene is TRBJ1-1, the V gene TRBV20-1; 9 nucleotides align to TRBD1. Unmatched junction bases numbered 0, after V lost 3 bases and J lost 4 bases. The CDR3 consists of 12 residues. Germline assignment: CDR1 DFQATT and CDR2 SNEGSKA (reference sequence). CDR3 sequence: CSARDRGTEAFS. CDR3 DNA sequence: TGCAGTGCTAGGGACAGGGGCACTGAAGCTTTCTCT.

V is TRBV6-1 and J is TRBJ2-2; maybe TRBD1 (5 bases). The CDR3 is 16 residues long. V was pared by 10 bases and J by 6 bases, with 24 bases between. Germline V gives CDR1 MNHNS, CDR2 SASEGT. CDR3 region: CAIPSRVDTGSGELFF. In DNA, the CDR3 is TGTGCCATCCCCTCCAGGGTCGATACCGGATCCGGGGAGCTGTTTTTT.

This clonotype has ten or more counts. The J gene is TRBJ2-7, the V gene TRBV5-5; maybe TRBD2 (5 bases). This CDR3 contains 13 residues. V lost 4 bases and J 1 base, leaving 9 bases between the germline ends. The germline CDR1 and CDR2 sequences are SGHKS and YYEKEE (reference sequence). The CDR3 spells CASSVEGSYEQYF. The DNA for the CDR3 is TGTGCCAGCAGCGTCGAGGGTTCCTACGAGCAGTACTTC.

This chain joins TRBV7-2 and TRBJ2-7; possible D gene TRBD2, 5 bases. CDR1 SGHTA and CDR2 FQGNSA come from the germline V gene. The CDR3 has 15 residues. Trimming pared 1 base from V and 3 bases from J, leaving 13 bases between. The CDR3 region is CASSLEYAGGYEQYF. As DNA, the CDR3 is TGTGCCAGCAGCTTAGAGTACGCCGGAGGCTACGAGCAGTACTTC.

This clonotype was recorded at least ten times. This chain uses TRBV27 with TRBJ2-1; 9 bases match TRBD2. This CDR3 comprises 17 residues. Germline CDR1 reads MNHEY; CDR2 reads SMNVEV (reference sequence). V lost 5 bases and J lost 9; bases outside the gene matches: 17. This CDR3 reads CASSPRLAVGGAGEQFF. CDR3 nucleotides: TGTGCCAGCAGTCCCCGACTAGCGGTGGGTGGGGCGGGTGAGCAGTTCTTC.

This clonotype has at least ten counts. The CDR3 reads CSARAKSYNSPLHF. In DNA, the CDR3 is TGCAGTGCTAGAGCTAAGTCCTATAATTCACCCCTCCACTTT. The chain uses TRBV20-1 and TRBJ1-6, with D unresolved. Trimming stripped 1 base from V and 1 base from J, with 5 bases between. The CDR3 is 14 residues long. Germline V gene sequence: CDR1 DFQATT, CDR2 SNEGSKA (reference sequence).

This clonotype has a handful of counts. DNA of the CDR3: TGTGCCAGCAGCATCGAGACTCCACTACAGGGGGCGAGCTACACCTTC. Residues: CASSIETPLQGASYTF. V and J are TRBV5-6 and TRBJ1-2; 9 nucleotides agree with TRBD1. The CDR3 loop spans 16 amino acids. Germline CDR1 and CDR2: SGHDT and YYEEEE. V trimming: 4 bases; J trimming: 9 bases; junction bases outside the gene matches: 16.